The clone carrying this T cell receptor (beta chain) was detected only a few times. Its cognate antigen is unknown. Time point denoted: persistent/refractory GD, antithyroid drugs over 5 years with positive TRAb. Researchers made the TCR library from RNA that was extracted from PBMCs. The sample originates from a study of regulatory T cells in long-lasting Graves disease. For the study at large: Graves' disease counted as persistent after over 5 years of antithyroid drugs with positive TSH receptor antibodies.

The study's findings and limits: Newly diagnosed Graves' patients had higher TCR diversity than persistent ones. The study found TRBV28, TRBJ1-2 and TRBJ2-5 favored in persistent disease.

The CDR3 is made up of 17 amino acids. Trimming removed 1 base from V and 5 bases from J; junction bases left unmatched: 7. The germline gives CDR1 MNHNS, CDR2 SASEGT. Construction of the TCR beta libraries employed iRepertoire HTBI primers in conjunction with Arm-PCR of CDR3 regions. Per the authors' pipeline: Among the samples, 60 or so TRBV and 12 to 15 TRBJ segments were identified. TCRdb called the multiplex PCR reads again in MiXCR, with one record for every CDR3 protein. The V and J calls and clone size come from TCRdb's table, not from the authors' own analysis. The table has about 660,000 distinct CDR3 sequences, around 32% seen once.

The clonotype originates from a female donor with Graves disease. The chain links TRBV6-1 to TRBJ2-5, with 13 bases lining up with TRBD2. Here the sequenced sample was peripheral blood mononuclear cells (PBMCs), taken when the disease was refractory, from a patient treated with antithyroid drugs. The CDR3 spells CASSEGALGLAGETQYF. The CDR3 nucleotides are TGTGCCAGCAGTGAAGGGGCCTTGGGACTAGCGGGGGAGACCCAGTACTTC.